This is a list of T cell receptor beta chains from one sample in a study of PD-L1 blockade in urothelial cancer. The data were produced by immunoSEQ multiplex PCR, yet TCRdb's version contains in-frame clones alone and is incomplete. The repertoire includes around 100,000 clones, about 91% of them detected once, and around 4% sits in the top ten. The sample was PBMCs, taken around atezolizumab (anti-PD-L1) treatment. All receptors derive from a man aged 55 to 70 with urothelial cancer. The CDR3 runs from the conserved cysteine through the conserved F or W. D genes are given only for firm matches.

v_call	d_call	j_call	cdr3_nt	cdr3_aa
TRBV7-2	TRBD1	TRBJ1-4	TGTGCCAGCAGCTTCGGGACAGGGAGTGAAAAACTGTTTTTT	CASSFGTGSEKLFF
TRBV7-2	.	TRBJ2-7	TGTGCCAGCAGCTTGGAGGGGACCTACGAGCAGTACTTC	CASSLEGTYEQYF
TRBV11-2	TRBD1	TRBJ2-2	TGTGCCAGCAGCTTAGGGACAGGGCCGAGGACCGGGGAGCTGTTTTTT	CASSLGTGPRTGELFF
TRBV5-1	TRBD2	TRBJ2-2	TGCGCAGGGGCTAGCGGGAACACCGGGGAGCTGTTTTTT	CAGASGNTGELFF
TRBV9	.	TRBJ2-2	TGTGCCAGCAGCGTAGCTCTGGACAAGATGAACACCGGGGAGCTGTTTTTT	CASSVALDKMNTGELFF
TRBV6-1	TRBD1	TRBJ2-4	TGTGCCAGCAGGGTATCCGGGACAGCAAACATTCAGTACTTC	CASRVSGTANIQYF
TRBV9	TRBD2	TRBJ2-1	TGTGCCAGCAGCGTTTCTTCCGGGGGGGCGGACAATGAGCAGTTCTTC	CASSVSSGGADNEQFF
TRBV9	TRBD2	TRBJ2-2	TGTGCCAGCAGTGCAATACTTCCGGGACTAGCTTTTACCGGGGAGCTGTTTTTT	CASSAILPGLAFTGELFF
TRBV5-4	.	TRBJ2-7	TGTGCCAGCAGCAAGGAGGACCCCTACGAGCAGTACTTC	CASSKEDPYEQYF
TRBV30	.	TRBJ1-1	TGTGCCTGGAGTCCGCGGATGAACACTGAAGCTTTCTTT	CAWSPRMNTEAFF
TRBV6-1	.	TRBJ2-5	TGTGCCAGCAGTGATCGGTCGCAAGAGACCCAGTACTTC	CASSDRSQETQYF